One and the same sample provided the 26 T cell receptor beta chains below, sequenced in a study of shared clonotypes between healthy human individuals. Assay used: immunoSEQ multiplex PCR; TCRdb lists only in-frame clones, some missing. Counted here are about 690,000 clones, 90% occurring once; the ten biggest clones make up 34%. Specimen: memory CD8+ T cells from PBMCs. The subset is: CD45RO+ cells pooled with CCR7-negative TemRA cells. The receptors stem from a man aged 18 to 29 in good health. Some clones in this sample may be carry-over from other donors' samples.

V gene TRBV28 combines with J gene TRBJ1-4, with TRBD1 matching 8 bases. Germline CDR1 and CDR2: MDHEN and SYDVKM. V was pared by 6 bases and J by 6 bases, with 6 bases of the junction left unmatched. The CDR3 runs 14 residues. Here the CDR3 DNA reads TGTGCCAGCAGCACAGGGGGTCAGGATGAAAAACTGTTTTTT. Protein sequence: CASSTGGQDEKLFF.

The V call is TRBV5-4, the J call TRBJ1-1, with D hard to call. Trimming left V 1 base short and J 5 bases short, with 12 bases between. This CDR3 spans 14 amino acids. Germline V gene data show CDR1 as SGHNT and CDR2 as YYREEE (reference sequence). In DNA, the CDR3 is TGTGCCAGCAGCTTGTTTAGGGCCGGGACTGAAGCTTTCTTT. Protein sequence: CASSLFRAGTEAFF.

This sequence joins TRBV28 and TRBJ1-2, with unresolved D. From germline, CDR1 is MDHEN and CDR2 SYDVKM. This CDR3 spans 12 amino acids. V was cut by 8 bases and J by 6 bases, with 13 bases left in between. CDR3 in amino acids: CASWARANGYTF. DNA of the CDR3: TGTGCCAGCTGGGCTCGGGCCAATGGCTACACCTTC.

This chain joins TRBV5-1 and TRBJ2-7; D remains unclear. Trimming cost V 5 bases and J 7 bases, with 22 bases left between them. Germline V lookup: CDR1 SGHRS, CDR2 YFSETQ. This CDR3 is 15 amino acids long. The CDR3 nucleotides are TGCGCCAGCAGAGTCACGGGCCCATCAGATAGTGAGCAGTACTTC. It yields the protein CASRVTGPSDSEQYF. The variable domain in full, completed from reference TRBV5-1 and TRBJ2-7, reads KAGVTQTPRYLIKTRGQQVTLSCSPISGHRSVSWYQQTPGQGLQFLFEYFSETQRNKGNFPGRFSGRQFSNSRSEMNVSTLELGDSALYLCASRVTGPSDSEQYFGPGTRLTVT.

The chain combines TRBV9 with TRBJ2-7; D is unresolved. This CDR3 is 11 amino acids long. Per the germline V gene, CDR1 is SGDLS and CDR2 is YYNGEE. With 3 bases removed from V and 3 bases from J, the gap between germline ends came to 4 bases. In DNA, the CDR3 is TGTGCCAGCAGCGCCGACTACGAGCAGTACTTC. As protein: CASSADYEQYF.

This clone appeared a few times. This chain uses TRBV7-9 with TRBJ1-1; D is unresolved. The CDR3 has 11 amino acids. V lost 0 bases, J lost 11 bases, and 7 bases lay in between. The V gene's germline CDR1 is SEHNR and CDR2 FQNEAQ (reference sequence). The CDR3 DNA sequence: TGTGCCAGCAGCTTAGCAAACCAGGCTTTCTTT. Translating gives CASSLANQAFF.

The rearrangement joins TRBV7-8 to TRBJ2-5; TRBD2 agrees at 7 bases. Germline V gene sequence: CDR1 SGHVS, CDR2 FQNEAQ. V lost 1 base, J lost 4 bases, and 6 bases stayed unmatched. The CDR3 is 15 amino acids. CDR3 sequence: CASSLVGGLGETQYF. In DNA, the CDR3 is TGTGCCAGCAGCTTAGTAGGTGGACTAGGAGAGACCCAGTACTTC. The full variable domain, rest sourced from reference TRBV7-8 and TRBJ2-5, is GAGVSQSPRYKVAKRGQDVALRCDPISGHVSLFWYQQALGQGPEFLTYFQNEAQLDKSGLPSDRFFAERPEGSVSTLKIQRTQQEDSAVYLCASSLVGGLGETQYFGPGTRLLVL.

The chain is built from TRBV4-2 and TRBJ2-7, with D perhaps being TRBD1 or TRBD2 (5 bases each). V lost 1 base to trimming and J lost 1 base, with 11 bases between them. Germline CDR1 LGHNA, CDR2 YNFKEQ. The CDR3 has 15 amino acids. In DNA, the CDR3 is TGTGCCAGCAGCCAAGGTTTGGGACCTTCCTACGAGCAGTACTTC. Translating it yields CASSQGLGPSYEQYF.

To note about this clone: A far larger clone differs by one base, so this is likely a read error. This rearrangement joins TRBV16 to TRBJ2-7; 12 bases match TRBD2. Per the germline V gene, CDR1 is KGHSY and CDR2 is FQNENV. The CDR3 totals 15 residues. With V trimmed by 2 bases and J by 3 bases, 2 bases remained unmatched. The CDR3: CASSQQTSGSYEQYF. CDR3 bases: TGTGCCAGCAGCCAACAGACTAGCGGGAGCTACGAGCAGTACTTC.

This chain uses TRBV7-9 with TRBJ2-3; TRBD2 is a possible D gene (6 bases). This CDR3 spans 13 amino acids. The germline V gene encodes CDR1 SEHNR and CDR2 FQNEAQ (reference sequence). V was trimmed by 6 bases and J by 1 base, leaving 8 bases between them. The CDR3 spells CASRASGTDTQYF. The CDR3 DNA reads TGTGCCAGCAGAGCTAGCGGCACAGATACGCAGTATTTT.

The chain uses TRBV2 and TRBJ2-3, with 7 bases lining up with TRBD1. V was clipped by 9 bases and J by 2 bases; unmatched bases: 11. This CDR3 has 15 residues. Germline CDR1 reads SNHLY; CDR2 reads FYNNEI. Written as DNA, the CDR3 is TGTGCCAGTAGTACCCGGGACAGATTCACAGATACGCAGTATTTT. Its protein product is CASSTRDRFTDTQYF.

This sequence joins TRBV28 and TRBJ2-2; D is unclear. Germline lookup yields CDR1 MDHEN and CDR2 SYDVKM. Trimming removed 6 bases from V and 9 bases from J, with 8 bases in between. This CDR3 contains 11 residues. The CDR3 here is CASSFLRELFF. CDR3 in DNA: TGTGCCAGCAGCTTCCTCAGGGAGCTGTTTTTT. Based on the CDR3 plus reference TRBV28 and TRBJ2-2, the full variable domain is DVKVTQSSRYLVKRTGEKVFLECVQDMDHENMFWYRQDPGLGLRLIYFSYDVKMKEKGDIPEGYSVSREKKERFSLILESASTNQTSMYLCASSFLRELFFGEGSRLTVL.

The chain recombines TRBV4-1 with TRBJ2-1; 7 nucleotides match TRBD2. Trimming took 1 base from V and 1 from J; bases not matched to a gene: 7. The CDR3 runs 17 residues. Germline assignment: CDR1 MGHRA and CDR2 YSYEKL. The CDR3 DNA reads TGCGCCAGCAGCCAAGCATACGTCGGGAGGTCCTACAATGAGCAGTTCTTC. Amino acid sequence: CASSQAYVGRSYNEQFF.

This rearrangement joins TRBV28 to TRBJ2-7, with TRBD2 matching 10 bases. The V and J ends lost 5 bases and 3 bases, in that order; junction bases with no gene match: 7. The CDR3 consists of 15 residues. CDR1 is MDHEN and CDR2 is SYDVKM in the germline V gene. Written as DNA, the CDR3 is TGTGCCAGCAGTCCAGAGGTAGCGGGAGGCTACGAGCAGTACTTC. It is translated as CASSPEVAGGYEQYF. Full variable domain (missing parts from reference TRBV28 and TRBJ2-7): DVKVTQSSRYLVKRTGEKVFLECVQDMDHENMFWYRQDPGLGLRLIYFSYDVKMKEKGDIPEGYSVSREKKERFSLILESASTNQTSMYLCASSPEVAGGYEQYFGPGTRLTVT.

The rearrangement uses TRBV2 and TRBJ2-1; tentative D call: TRBD2 (7 bases). Per the germline V gene, CDR1 is SNHLY and CDR2 is FYNNEI. The V gene lost 8 bases and the J gene lost 7 bases, with 33 bases spanning the gap. This CDR3 is built from 19 residues. CDR3 region: CASGTNREDRGGTKNEQFF. CDR3 nucleotides: TGTGCCAGCGGAACCAACCGGGAAGATAGGGGGGGGACGAAAAATGAGCAGTTCTTC.

The J gene is TRBJ2-2, the V gene TRBV11-2; D unclear. CDR3 length equals 16 residues. Trimming removed 3 bases at V and 5 bases at J, with 16 bases between. Per the germline V gene, CDR1 is SGHAT and CDR2 is FQNNGV. As DNA, the CDR3 is TGTGCCAGCAGCTTCGATCTATGGGCCGGGACCGGGGAGCTGTTTTTT. Translation gives CASSFDLWAGTGELFF.

The chain is built from TRBV4-1 and TRBJ2-7, with 11 bases lining up with TRBD1. CDR1 is MGHRA and CDR2 is YSYEKL in the germline V gene. The V and J ends lost 4 bases and 5 bases, in that order; junction bases with no gene match: 4. The CDR3 is 14 amino acids. The CDR3 nucleotides are TGCGCCAGCAGCCTCGGGACAGGGGGTAACGAGCAGTACTTC. Translated, it gives CASSLGTGGNEQYF.

In its sample, this clone was seen once. The V call is TRBV7-9, the J call TRBJ2-7; 7 bases fit TRBD1. There are 17 residues in the CDR3. CDR1 and CDR2 (germline): SEHNR, FQNEAQ (reference sequence). Trimming at V came to 5 bases and at J to 0 bases, leaving 13 bases not matched to a gene. CDR3 in amino acids: CASSPRTGTESSYEQYF. The CDR3 coding sequence is TGTGCCAGCAGCCCTAGGACCGGGACAGAGAGCTCCTACGAGCAGTACTTC.

This clone was counted a few times. The chain carries TRBV2 and TRBJ1-1; TRBD1 is a possible D gene (6 bases). The ends were cut back, 1 base at V and 4 bases at J, with 7 bases in the middle. CDR1 is SNHLY, CDR2 FYNNEI, per germline. CDR3 size: 13 residues. CDR3 protein: CASSEEGGTEAFF. The CDR3 nucleotides read TGTGCCAGCAGTGAAGAAGGGGGCACTGAAGCTTTCTTT.

The chain links TRBV19 to TRBJ1-2; the match to TRBD1 covers 11 bases. Germline V gene sequence: CDR1 LNHDA, CDR2 SQIVND (reference sequence). V dropped 5 bases and J dropped 3; count of bases not matched to a gene: 5. The CDR3 spans 15 residues. CDR3 residues: CASSGRDRGYYGYTF. As DNA, the CDR3 is TGTGCCAGTAGTGGCCGGGACAGGGGGTACTATGGCTACACCTTC.

This clone was seen only once. The chain links TRBV4-2 to TRBJ1-2; a weak D match, TRBD1 (5 bases). Deletions cut 1 base from V and 2 bases from J, with 11 bases between. Germline assignment: CDR1 LGHNA and CDR2 YNFKEQ. The CDR3 length is 15 residues. The CDR3 protein is CASSQGTGRNYGYTF. The CDR3 DNA is TGTGCCAGCAGCCAAGGTACGGGGCGCAACTATGGCTACACCTTC.

This sequence joins TRBV11-3 and TRBJ2-7, with 8 bases matching TRBD1. Germline CDR1 and CDR2: SGHNT and YENEEA. There are 15 residues in the CDR3. J was trimmed by 6 bases and V by 1 base; bases with no gene match: 8. CDR3 loop: CASSLVLQGDCEQYF. The DNA for the CDR3 is TGTGCCAGCAGCTTAGTTTTACAGGGGGATTGCGAGCAGTACTTC.

In this sample, this clone turned up once. The chain has TRBV7-9 and TRBJ2-5; possibly TRBD1 for D (5 bases). Germline values: CDR1 SEHNR, CDR2 FQNEAQ (reference sequence). The V end was cut by 4 bases, the J end by 5 bases, with 17 bases between. The CDR3 length is 15 residues. The CDR3 is CASSSRQARQETQYF. CDR3 DNA sequence: TGTGCCAGCAGCTCCCGGCAGGCCAGACAGGAGACCCAGTACTTC.

The V gene is TRBV27, the J gene TRBJ2-3; the match to TRBD2 covers 8 bases. CDR3 size: 16 residues. After removal of 3 bases from V and 0 bases from J, the junction contained 5 bases not matched to a gene. Germline values: CDR1 MNHEY, CDR2 SMNVEV (reference sequence). CDR3 nucleotides: TGTGCCAGCAGTTTCGCAACTAGCGGCAGCACAGATACGCAGTATTTT. Translated, it gives CASSFATSGSTDTQYF.

V is TRBV2 and J is TRBJ1-5; 7 bases match TRBD1. With 7 bases clipped from V and 2 bases from J, the junction kept 5 bases outside the gene matches. Germline V gives CDR1 SNHLY, CDR2 FYNNEI. CDR3 length: 14 amino acids. In DNA, the CDR3 is TGTGCCAGCAAGGGGGCTTGGGGCAATCAGCCCCAGCATTTT. Amino acid sequence: CASKGAWGNQPQHF.

The genes are TRBV7-3 and TRBJ2-1, with 7 nucleotides matching TRBD2. J was trimmed by 6 bases and V by 4 bases; bases with no gene match: 12. Germline CDR1 and CDR2: SGHTA and FQGTGA. The CDR3 is made up of 16 amino acids. CDR3: CASSWSGSSGPNEQFF. The DNA for the CDR3 is TGTGCCAGCAGCTGGTCCGGGTCTAGCGGTCCCAATGAGCAGTTCTTC.